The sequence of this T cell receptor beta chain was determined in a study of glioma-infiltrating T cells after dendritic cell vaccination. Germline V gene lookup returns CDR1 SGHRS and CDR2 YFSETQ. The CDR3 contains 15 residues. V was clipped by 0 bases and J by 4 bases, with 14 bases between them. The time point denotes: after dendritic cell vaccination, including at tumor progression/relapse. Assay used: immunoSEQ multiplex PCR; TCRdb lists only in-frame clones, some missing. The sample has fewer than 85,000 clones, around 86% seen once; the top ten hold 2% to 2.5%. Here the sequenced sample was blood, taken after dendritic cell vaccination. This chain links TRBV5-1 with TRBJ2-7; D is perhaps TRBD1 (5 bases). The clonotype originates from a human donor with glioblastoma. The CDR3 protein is CASSLGQILEYEQYF. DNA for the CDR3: TGCGCCAGCAGCTTGGGACAGATTCTCGAATACGAGCAGTACTTC. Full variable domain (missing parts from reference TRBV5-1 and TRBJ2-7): KAGVTQTPRYLIKTRGQQVTLSCSPISGHRSVSWYQQTPGQGLQFLFEYFSETQRNKGNFPGRFSGRQFSNSRSEMNVSTLELGDSALYLCASSLGQILEYEQYFGPGTRLTVT.